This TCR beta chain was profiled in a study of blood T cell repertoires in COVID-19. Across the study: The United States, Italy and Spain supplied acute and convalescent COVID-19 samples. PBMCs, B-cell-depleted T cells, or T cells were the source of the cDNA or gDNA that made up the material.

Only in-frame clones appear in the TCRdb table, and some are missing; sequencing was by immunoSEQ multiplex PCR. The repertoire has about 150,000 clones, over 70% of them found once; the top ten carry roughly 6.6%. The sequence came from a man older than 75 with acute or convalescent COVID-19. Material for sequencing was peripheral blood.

Here the CDR3 DNA reads TGTGCCACCAGTCTAGGACATAACTATGGCTACACCTTC. Translation: CATSLGHNYGYTF. The rearrangement joins TRBV24-1 to TRBJ1-2; TRBD1 might be the D (5 bases). The CDR3 runs to 13 residues. CDR1 is KGHDR, CDR2 SFDVKD, per germline. The germline V and J ends were trimmed by 6 bases and 1 base, with 8 bases remaining between them.